Detailed here is one T cell receptor (beta chain). The authors sequenced patients whose flow cytometry had shown CD8+CD57+ cell expansion. Patients were untreated when blood was sampled. The data were obtained in a study of CD8+CD57+ T cells in acquired aplastic anemia. About the research overall: Sorted CD4+ and CD8+ cells yielded roughly 3.1 ug of DNA on average.

TCR beta VDJ combinations and CDR3 sequences were profiled from genomic DNA. TCRdb processed the reads anew with MiXCR; each CDR3 protein has one entry. This table has more than 150,000 distinct CDR3 sequences, less than 60% appearing once. The clonotype comes from a human donor with aplastic anemia. Sequencing used sorted CD4+, CD8+, or CD8+CD57+ T cells (not recorded which) from PBMCs.

DNA for the CDR3: TGTGCCAGCAGCGCACGAGGGGTGGGGGGTGATGCTTTCTTT. Residues: CASSARGVGGDAFF. The rearrangement joins TRBV25-1 to TRBJ1-1, with a weak D call TRBD1 (5 bases). V lost 6 bases and J 11 bases, leaving 22 bases between the germline ends. The CDR3 has 14 amino acids. The V gene's germline CDR1 is MGHDK and CDR2 SYGVNS.